A single TCR beta chain is shown here with its context. This clone has a handful of counts. Its antigen target is currently unknown. Base quality data are lacking; no much larger clone is found one base away. This sample was taken from a study of beta chain features in type 1 diabetes listed by TCRdb under 2018. Looking at the study overall: No differences in mean age, gender distribution, total cell number or subset yield were found between patients and healthy donors. In the study, TCRB repertoires of sorted circulating CD4+ T cell subsets from recently diagnosed type 1 diabetes patients were compared with those of matched healthy donors. A total of approximately 100,000,000 sorted cells were examined across all samples, and the number of cells per subset was strongly correlated with RNA yield. Regulatory and stem cell-like memory subsets were obtained from only 8 patients and roughly 8 healthy donors, while naive and central memory subsets were obtained from all 30 or so donors.

Paper-wide results and their limitations: A moderate but significant shortening of TCRB CDR3 length was observed in type 1 diabetes patients in all four CD4+ subsets. Because small numbers of individuals were included in the HLA sub-analyses, any influence of HLA type on TCRB rearrangement was left unresolved. Naive, central memory and regulatory TCRB repertoires appeared more similar among patients than among healthy donors. Shorter templates might have been favored by PCR, but patient and control samples were amplified and corrected together, so both groups would have been affected equally by any skew. Because cDNA rather than genomic DNA was sequenced, highly expressing activated cells could have been over-represented, although no difference in activation and CD3 levels was found between groups. Patients with type 1 diabetes made fewer insertions and deleted more nucleotides at VDJ recombination sites, implying thymic rearrangement abnormalities.

From each donor, a single peripheral blood sample of around 0.12 L on average was drawn into heparinised tubes. A BD FACSAria II and a panel including CD45RO, CCR7, CD25, CD127, CD95 and CD27 were used to sort naive, central memory, regulatory and stem cell-like memory CD4+ T cells. A purity above 95% was achieved for all sorted populations. PBMCs were isolated right away by Lymphoprep density gradient centrifugation and were stained directly, without culture. To minimize batch effects, samples were stained and sorted in pairs, one healthy donor with one patient per experiment. The germline V gene sets CDR1 to SNHLY and CDR2 to FYNNEI. The CDR3 runs 11 residues from the cysteine to the phenylalanine. Only the CDR3 part of the read is kept: 33 bases, read in frame from the first base. The junction shows trimming of 4 bases on V and 13 bases on J, plus 11 bases between the germline ends. The entire amount of isolated RNA was reverse transcribed using the High Capacity cDNA Reverse Transcription Kit, so the sequenced TCRB transcripts were expressed ones. Deep immunoSEQ sequencing was performed on naive, central memory and regulatory T cell samples, with an average of around 3.5 million total reads per sample. Sorted cells were lysed in RLT buffer and RNA was extracted with DNase-treated RNeasy Micro or Mini kits, depending on cell number. To prevent cross-contamination, every cell subset was processed on its own, while patient and healthy donor samples were processed together. Using the immunoSEQ multiplex PCR, TCRB sequences were amplified from cDNA into 87-bp fragments spanning the CDR3 region. Amplicons were sequenced on the Illumina HiSeq platform. Per the authors' processing: Synthetic template baselines were used to correct PCR bias computationally, reads within Hamming distance 2 were collapsed, and singletons that could not be merged were discarded. Reads were aligned to IMGT to assign V, D and J genes, CDR3 length, and insertions or deletions at six rearrangement sites. Clonotype counts were normalized to sorted cell number within each subset before computing true diversity and Gini coefficients with the tcR R package. Repertoire sharing was quantified using the overlap coefficient calculated on TCRB nucleotide sequences. Out-of-frame TCRB sequences from naive cells were analyzed to stand in for the pre-selection repertoire. The clones in this table, taken by TCRdb from immuneACCESS, are in-frame only. Not every clone is retained; where verified, under half of the shortfall comes from an unresolved V gene, and the cause of the rest is unknown. Clone size and V and J calls were adopted from that table, with D and trimming inferred from the DNA. The sample table holds hundreds of thousands of clones, of which roughly an eighth were seen once. Clones ranked in the top ten supply roughly 0.022% of the sample.

Sequencing input: naive CD4+ T cells from blood. What the cell subset or site label conveys for this sample: true naive CD4+ T cells. The clonotype comes from a man aged 18-30 years with type 1 diabetes. Recombination joined TRBV2 with TRBJ2-1, with the D gene call left open. The base sequence is TGTGCCAGCAGTGGTTACTGGGCCCAGTTCTTC. This yields the protein CASSGYWAQFF. The reference TRBV2 and TRBJ2-1 proteins fill in what lies around the CDR3, so the full variable domain reads EPEVTQTPSHQVTQMGQEVILRCVPISNHLYFYWYRQILGQKVEFLVSFYNNEISEKSEIFDDQFSVERPDGSNFTLKIRSTKLEDSAMYFCASSGYWAQFFGPGTRLTVL.